A single sample gave rise to the 18 T cell receptor beta chains below, sequenced in a study of cytomegalovirus exposure and HLA in healthy donors. Primers: 60 Vbeta forward and 13 Jbeta reverse. Clones were sequenced by immunoSEQ multiplex PCR, and TCRdb holds only the in-frame ones, with some missing. The sample has 210,000 or so clones; around 86% are singletons. Sequences were obtained from PBMCs. All receptors come from a man younger than 45 in good health and CMV-seronegative.

V is TRBV5-1 and J is TRBJ1-1; D gene ambiguous. The CDR3 length is 15 residues. V lost 1 base and J 6 bases, leaving 16 bases between the germline ends. Germline V CDR1 and CDR2: SGHRS, YFSETQ. CDR3: CASSLFGPHDSEAFF. CDR3 bases: TGCGCCAGCAGCTTGTTTGGTCCCCACGACTCTGAAGCTTTCTTT. The entire variable domain, with the rest obtained from reference TRBV5-1 and TRBJ1-1, is as follows: KAGVTQTPRYLIKTRGQQVTLSCSPISGHRSVSWYQQTPGQGLQFLFEYFSETQRNKGNFPGRFSGRQFSNSRSEMNVSTLELGDSALYLCASSLFGPHDSEAFFGQGTRLTVV.

The chain is built from TRBV5-1 and TRBJ1-3; D is unclear. The V end was cut by 0 bases, the J end by 3 bases, with 7 bases between. Germline V gene sequence: CDR1 SGHRS, CDR2 YFSETQ. The CDR3 covers 14 residues. CDR3: CASSLEPVGNTIYF. The CDR3 region has the DNA TGCGCCAGCAGCTTGGAACCGGTTGGAAACACCATATATTTT.

The CDR3 region has the DNA TGTGCCAGCAGTTACGACAGGGGCTATAATTCACCCCTCCACTTT. Amino acid sequence: CASSYDRGYNSPLHF. The chain uses TRBV6-5 and TRBJ1-6; TRBD1 aligns across 8 bases. This CDR3 region has 15 residues. Germline CDR1 is MNHEY and CDR2 is SVGAGI. V trimming: 2 bases; J trimming: 3 bases; junction bases outside the gene matches: 0.

This clone was detected once. The rearrangement uses TRBV6-1 and TRBJ1-2; tentatively, D is TRBD1 (6 bases). This CDR3 region has 12 residues. The V gene lost 4 bases and the J gene lost 8 bases, with 11 bases spanning the gap. Germline V gene data show CDR1 as MNHNS and CDR2 as SASEGT. The CDR3 coding sequence is TGTGCCAGCAGTGGGGACATTAACGGCTACACCTTC. This sequence encodes CASSGDINGYTF.

This chain connects TRBV5-1 to TRBJ1-5; TRBD1 might be the D (5 bases). Looked up from germline, CDR1 is SGHRS and CDR2 is YFSETQ. Trimming removed 0 bases from V and 4 bases from J, with 14 bases in between. The CDR3 sequence is 16 residues long. CDR3 sequence: CASSLGVRAANQPQHF. CDR3 nucleotide sequence: TGCGCCAGCAGCTTGGGAGTCAGGGCAGCTAATCAGCCCCAGCATTTT.

Worth noting for this clone: A read error may produce the germline difference seen at one junction end. The rearrangement links TRBV15 to TRBJ1-2; 8 bases line up with TRBD1. Germline values: CDR1 LNHNV, CDR2 YYDKDF (reference sequence). The CDR3 consists of 12 residues. CDR3 region: CATSPLTGQAAF. DNA of the CDR3: TGTGCCACCAGCCCGCTCACGGGACAGGCCGCCTTC.

The chain employs TRBV28 and TRBJ2-3; D gene ambiguous. V lost 6 bases, J lost 1 base, and 14 bases lay in between. Germline V gives CDR1 MDHEN, CDR2 SYDVKM. This CDR3 has 15 amino acids. The chain's CDR3 is CASSSLGRGTDTQYF. The CDR3 DNA follows: TGTGCCAGCAGCTCCCTAGGTCGAGGCACAGATACGCAGTATTTT.

The genes are TRBV4-2 and TRBJ2-1, with 9 positions matching TRBD1. Germline CDR1 and CDR2: LGHNA and YNFKEQ. The V segment lost 1 base and the J segment 4 bases; nucleotides outside the gene matches: 5. The CDR3 length is 16 residues. The CDR3 coding sequence is TGTGCCAGCAGCCAAGCGTACGGACAGGGGTACAATGAGCAGTTCTTC. Translated: CASSQAYGQGYNEQFF.

The genes are TRBV7-8 and TRBJ1-5; 7 nucleotides match TRBD1. CDR3 length: 15 amino acids. The V segment lost 2 bases and the J segment 4 bases; nucleotides outside the gene matches: 5. Germline assignment: CDR1 SGHVS and CDR2 FQNEAQ. The CDR3 DNA sequence: TGTGCCAGCAGCTTAAGGGGACAGTATAATCAGCCCCAGCATTTT. Translation: CASSLRGQYNQPQHF.

This clone was recorded a few times. The rearrangement uses TRBV6-4 and TRBJ1-1; D is perhaps TRBD1 (5 bases). V gave up 2 bases and J gave up 4 bases, with 8 bases separating them. The CDR3 has 13 amino acids. CDR1 and CDR2 from the germline V gene are MRHNA and SNTAGT. CDR3 residues: CASSDRGGTEAFF. As DNA, the CDR3 is TGTGCCAGCAGTGACAGGGGTGGCACTGAAGCTTTCTTT.

This chain uses TRBV19 with TRBJ1-1; 8 positions agree with TRBD1. The germline gives CDR1 LNHDA, CDR2 SQIVND (reference sequence). The trim removed 5 bases at V and 1 base at J, leaving 6 bases unmatched. The CDR3 runs 15 residues. The CDR3 spells CASSAYRGGNTEAFF. CDR3 DNA sequence: TGTGCCAGTAGTGCCTACAGGGGGGGGAACACTGAAGCTTTCTTT.

This clone was picked up a small number of times. The chain has TRBV28 and TRBJ1-6, with unresolved D. Trimming removed 5 bases from V and 11 bases from J, with 13 bases in between. CDR3 length: 13 residues. The germline CDR1 and CDR2 sequences are MDHEN and SYDVKM. The CDR3 loop reads CASSLGITTPLHF. The CDR3 DNA reads as TGTGCCAGCAGTCTCGGTATAACGACACCCCTCCACTTT.

V gene TRBV4-3 combines with J gene TRBJ2-7; 11 bases fit TRBD1. With 3 bases clipped from V and 4 bases from J, the junction kept 8 bases outside the gene matches. Per germline, CDR1 LGHNA and CDR2 YSLEER. There are 16 residues in the CDR3. The CDR3 protein is CASSHDPGTGGYEQYF. In DNA, the CDR3 is TGCGCCAGCAGCCATGACCCCGGGACAGGGGGTTACGAGCAGTACTTC.

The chain combines TRBV11-2 with TRBJ2-2; the match to TRBD2 covers 8 bases. CDR1 and CDR2 (germline): SGHAT, FQNNGV. V lost 3 bases, J lost 6 bases, and 3 bases stayed unmatched. This CDR3 comprises 14 residues. As DNA, the CDR3 is TGTGCCAGCAGCTTCGATAGCGGGGCCGGGGAGCTGTTTTTT. It yields the protein CASSFDSGAGELFF.

The V call is TRBV9, the J call TRBJ2-7, with D possibly being TRBD1 (6 bases). The CDR3 length is 16 residues. In germline, CDR1 is SGDLS, CDR2 YYNGEE. V lost 0 bases to trimming and J lost 0 bases, with 13 bases between them. Written as DNA, the CDR3 is TGTGCCAGCAGCGTAGGAAACTGGGGGCCCTCCTACGAGCAGTACTTC. This gives the protein CASSVGNWGPSYEQYF.

The chain links TRBV11-3 to TRBJ2-2; 7 bases agree with TRBD2. CDR3 size: 17 residues. The germline V gene encodes CDR1 SGHNT and CDR2 YENEEA. J was trimmed by 5 bases and V by 4 bases; bases with no gene match: 13. CDR3: CASSSVGGGGETGELFF. The CDR3 nucleotides are TGTGCCAGCAGCTCCGTGGGGGGGGGTGGCGAAACCGGGGAGCTGTTTTTT.

The chain links TRBV7-2 to TRBJ2-3; 8 bases align to TRBD1. The CDR3 contains 12 residues. Germline V CDR1 and CDR2: SGHTA, FQGNSA. Unmatched junction bases numbered 1, after V lost 5 bases and J lost 6 bases. In DNA, the CDR3 is TGTGCCAGCAGCCGACAGGGGGATACGCAGTATTTT. It codes for CASSRQGDTQYF.

The CDR3 sequence: CASSMVDYGPETQYF. As DNA, the CDR3 is TGTGCCAGTAGTATGGTGGACTATGGCCCAGAGACCCAGTACTTC. The chain employs TRBV19 and TRBJ2-5, with D possibly being TRBD2 (6 bases). V was pared by 3 bases and J by 4 bases, with 15 bases between. Germline V CDR1 and CDR2: LNHDA, SQIVND (reference sequence). This CDR3 comprises 15 residues.